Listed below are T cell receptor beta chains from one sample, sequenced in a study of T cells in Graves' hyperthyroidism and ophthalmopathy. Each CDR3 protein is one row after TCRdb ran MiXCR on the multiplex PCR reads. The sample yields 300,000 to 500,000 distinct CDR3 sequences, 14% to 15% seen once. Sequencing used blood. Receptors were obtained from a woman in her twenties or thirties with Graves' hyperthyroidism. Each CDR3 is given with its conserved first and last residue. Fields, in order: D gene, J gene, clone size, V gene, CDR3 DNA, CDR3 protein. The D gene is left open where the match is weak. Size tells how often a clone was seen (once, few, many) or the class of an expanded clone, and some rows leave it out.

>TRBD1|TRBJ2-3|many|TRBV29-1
TGCAGCGTTGAAGAAACGACAGGGACGCAGTATTTT
CSVEETTGTQYF
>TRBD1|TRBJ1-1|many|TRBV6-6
TGTGCCAGCAGTTCCTCGGACAGGAGGAACACTGAAGCTTTCTTT
CASSSSDRRNTEAFF
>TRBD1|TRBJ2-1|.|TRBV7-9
TGTGCCAGCAGGCGGACAGGGACGAGCTCCTACAATGAGCAGTTCTTC
CASRRTGTSSYNEQFF
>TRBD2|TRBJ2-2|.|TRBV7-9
TGTGCCAGCAGCTATATAGCGGGGGCCAACACCGGGGAGCTGTTTTTT
CASSYIAGANTGELFF
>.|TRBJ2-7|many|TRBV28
TGTGCCAGCAGTTTATGGGGACACCAAGACGGGGGCGAGCAGTACTTC
CASSLWGHQDGGEQYF
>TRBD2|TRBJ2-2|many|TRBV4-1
TGCGCCAGCAGCCAAGTTATTCTAGCGGGAGGTTTCACCGGGGAGCTGTTTTTT
CASSQVILAGGFTGELFF
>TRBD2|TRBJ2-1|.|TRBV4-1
TGCGCCAGCAGCCAAGCGGGCGGGAGGGAGCACAATGAGCAGTTCTTC
CASSQAGGREHNEQFF
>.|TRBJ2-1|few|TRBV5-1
TGCGCCAGCAGCCGGAGGGACGACTCCTACAATGAGCAGTTCTTC
CASSRRDDSYNEQFF
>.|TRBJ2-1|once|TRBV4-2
TGTGTCAGCAGCCCCATCCCCCCCGGCGGAAACTCCTACAATGAGCAGTTCTTC
CVSSPIPPGGNSYNEQFF
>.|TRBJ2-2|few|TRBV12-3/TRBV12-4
TGTGCCAGCAGTTTAGTATGGGGGAAGTACACCGGGGAGCTGTTTTTT
CASSLVWGKYTGELFF
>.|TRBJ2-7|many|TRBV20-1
TGCAGTGCTAGAGTGGCGGCGGAAAGTTACGAGCAGTACTTC
CSARVAAESYEQYF
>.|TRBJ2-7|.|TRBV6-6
TGTGCCAGCAGTTACGACGGTCTGAGTCGGGCCTACGAGCAGTACTTC
CASSYDGLSRAYEQYF
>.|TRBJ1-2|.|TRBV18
TGTGCCAGCTCCCTTATCAGGGGTGAAGGCCCCTATGGCTACACCTTC
CASSLIRGEGPYGYTF
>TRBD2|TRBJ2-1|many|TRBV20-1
TGCAGTGCTAGAGGTCTAGCGGGTGCCACGGTCTACAATGAGCAGTTCTTC
CSARGLAGATVYNEQFF
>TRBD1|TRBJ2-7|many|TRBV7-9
TGTGCCAGCAGCGCAACAGGGGTCCCGCGCAACGAGCAGTACTTC
CASSATGVPRNEQYF
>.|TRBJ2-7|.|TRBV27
TGTGCCAGCAGTTCCCGTTCCGAGCAGTACTTC
CASSSRSEQYF
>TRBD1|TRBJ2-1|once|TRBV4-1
TGCGCCAGCAGCCAAGTGGGGACAGGGTCGAGCGAGCAGTTCTTC
CASSQVGTGSSEQFF
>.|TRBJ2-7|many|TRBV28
TGTGCCAGCAGCGCGGCTACCGAGCAGTACTTC
CASSAATEQYF
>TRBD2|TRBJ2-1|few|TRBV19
TGTGCCAGTAGGGCGGGAGGTCGAAGTAGCAATGAGCAGTTCTTC
CASRAGGRSSNEQFF
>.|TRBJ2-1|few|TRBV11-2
TGTGCCAGCAGCTCCCGCAAGAGGGCTGAGTCAGGTGAGCAGTTCTTC
CASSSRKRAESGEQFF
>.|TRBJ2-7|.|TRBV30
TGTGCCTGGAGTGATGGCGCGTCCTACGAGCAGTACTTC
CAWSDGASYEQYF
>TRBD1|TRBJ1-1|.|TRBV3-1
TGTGCCAGCAGCCGCGGACAGGGAAGAGGAACTGAAGCTTTCTTT
CASSRGQGRGTEAFF
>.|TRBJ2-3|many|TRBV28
TGTGCCAGCAGTGCCGATTGGGTGGGCCCGAGCACAGATACGCAGTATTTT
CASSADWVGPSTDTQYF
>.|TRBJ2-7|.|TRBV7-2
TGTGCCAGCACCCGGTATCTGGGGTACGAGCAGTACTTC
CASTRYLGYEQYF
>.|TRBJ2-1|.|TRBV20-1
TGCAGTGCTAGGGACCTATGGGGGGAATACAATGAGCAGTTCTTC
CSARDLWGEYNEQFF
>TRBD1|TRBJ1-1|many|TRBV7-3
TGTGCCAGCAGCTTTACAGGGGGCGAGACTGAAGCTTTCTTT
CASSFTGGETEAFF
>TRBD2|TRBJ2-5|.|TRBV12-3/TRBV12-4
TGTGCCAGCAGTTCCTCAGCGGGAGCACAGACCCAGTACTTC
CASSSSAGAQTQYF
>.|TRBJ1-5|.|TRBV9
TGTGCCAGCTCGAAAAGGGTGATTGGTCAGCCCCAGCATTTT
CASSKRVIGQPQHF
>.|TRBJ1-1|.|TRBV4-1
TGCGCCAGCAGCCAAGCGGTTGGCAGATCTGAAGCTTTCTTT
CASSQAVGRSEAFF
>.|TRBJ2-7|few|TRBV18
TGTGCCAGCTCTCCGACAATAGCGGAAAACGAGCAGTACTTC
CASSPTIAENEQYF